This entry concerns a single T cell receptor (beta chain). Its antigen is unknown. The record originates from a study of cytomegalovirus exposure and HLA in healthy donors. Findings and caveats of the study: The classifier reportedly diagnosed cytomegalovirus status with high specificity and sensitivity.

V lost 4 bases and J lost 0, with 14 bases in between. The CDR3 runs 16 residues. The germline V gene encodes CDR1 SGHDT and CDR2 YYEEEE. Sequenced by immunoSEQ multiplex PCR; TCRdb stores in-frame clones only, minus some. The table records fewer than 150,000 clones, about 90% of them present only once. The rearrangement uses TRBV5-6 and TRBJ2-1, with D possibly being TRBD1 (5 bases). The sequenced sample consisted of PBMCs. The clonotype was recovered from a man under 40 in good health and CMV-seronegative. As DNA, the CDR3 is TGTGCCAGCAGCCCGAACAGGCCCTACTCCTACAATGAGCAGTTCTTC. This codes for CASSPNRPYSYNEQFF.